Following are 8 T cell receptor beta chains from one sample sequenced in a study of shared clonotypes between healthy human individuals. The method was immunoSEQ multiplex PCR; TCRdb's version includes in-frame clones alone and lacks a portion of them. The table includes approximately 2,000,000 clones, 80% to 95% detected once. Material for sequencing was naive CD4+ T cells from PBMCs. As for subset: CD45RA+ positively selected. These receptors were obtained from a man between 18 and 35 years old in good health. Some clones in this sample may be carry-over from other donors' samples.

This sequence joins TRBV5-1 and TRBJ2-7; 7 bases are shared with TRBD2. The V and J ends lost 0 bases and 3 bases, in that order; junction bases with no gene match: 6. Germline CDR1 SGHRS, CDR2 YFSETQ. The CDR3 contains 15 residues. The CDR3 loop reads CASSLDPTSDYEQYF. CDR3 DNA: TGCGCCAGCAGCTTGGATCCTACTAGCGACTACGAGCAGTACTTC.

The rearrangement joins TRBV27 to TRBJ1-5; weak D call: TRBD1 (5 bases). Germline-derived CDR1 and CDR2 are MNHEY and SMNVEV (reference sequence). The CDR3 loop spans 17 amino acids. V shed 4 bases and J shed 2 bases, with 18 bases lying between them. Written as DNA, the CDR3 is TGTGCCAGCAGTTCCGGGGCAAGGTCGTTTGGCAATCAGCCCCAGCATTTT. Translation: CASSSGARSFGNQPQHF.

On this clone: The same CDR3 can be traced to other DNA sequences in this sample. This chain uses TRBV2 with TRBJ2-7, with TRBD2 identical over 10 bases. With 9 bases clipped from V and 0 bases from J, the junction kept 5 bases outside the gene matches. Germline CDR1 is SNHLY and CDR2 is FYNNEI. This CDR3 contains 14 residues. The CDR3 DNA reads TGTGCCAGTAGGGCTAGCGGGAGCTCCTACGAGCAGTACTTC. Its protein product is CASRASGSSYEQYF.

The chain recombines TRBV6-1 with TRBJ1-1, with 9 bases aligning to TRBD1. The CDR3 loop spans 15 amino acids. The germline V gene has CDR1 MNHNS and CDR2 SASEGT. The V gene end was trimmed by 5 bases and the J gene end by 3 bases; junction bases not matched to a gene: 7. As DNA, the CDR3 is TGTGCCAGCAGTTTAAAGGACAGGGGCGACACTGAAGCTTTCTTT. It encodes CASSLKDRGDTEAFF.

The rearrangement uses TRBV29-1 and TRBJ1-2, with unresolved D. Per germline, CDR1 SQVTM and CDR2 ANQGSEA. This CDR3 contains 15 residues. The V end lost 0 bases, the J end lost 4 bases, and 15 bases lay between the germline ends. In DNA form, the CDR3 reads TGCAGCGTTGAAGAAGCTGGCCCGGTGGGCTATGGCTACACCTTC. It specifies CSVEEAGPVGYGYTF.

The J gene is TRBJ1-1, the V gene TRBV5-1; no definite D call. CDR1 and CDR2 (germline): SGHRS, YFSETQ. With 4 bases removed from V and 0 bases from J, the gap between germline ends came to 13 bases. This CDR3 contains 15 residues. The CDR3 DNA is TGCGCCAGCAGCGTGAGCGACGGGGTGAACACTGAAGCTTTCTTT. Its protein product is CASSVSDGVNTEAFF.

This sequence joins TRBV7-2 and TRBJ2-1, with D perhaps assigned TRBD1 or TRBD2 (5 bases each). The CDR3 contains 17 residues. The V end lost 2 bases, the J end lost 8 bases, and 22 bases lay between the germline ends. Germline V lookup: CDR1 SGHTA, CDR2 FQGNSA. The CDR3 sequence is CASSLLSGAGARDEQFF. The CDR3 DNA sequence: TGTGCCAGCAGCTTATTGTCGGGCGCGGGTGCCAGGGATGAGCAGTTCTTC.

The chain combines TRBV6-6 with TRBJ2-1, with 9 bases fitting TRBD2. V shed 6 bases and J 7 bases; nucleotides not matched to a gene: 10. This CDR3 comprises 15 residues. Germline values: CDR1 MNHNY, CDR2 SVGAGI (reference sequence). CDR3 residues: CASRPGLAVRNEQFF. The CDR3 DNA reads as TGTGCCAGCAGACCGGGACTAGCTGTCAGAAATGAGCAGTTCTTC.